The entry below describes one T cell receptor beta chain. Its antigen is unknown. At the DNA level, this CDR3 is encoded by other sequences in the same sample as well. The sample comes from a study of shared clonotypes between healthy human individuals. Positively selected for CCR7, the CD45RO-negative cells used as naive CD8 cells excluded terminally differentiated effector memory CD45RA+ cells. Genomic DNA belonging to each subset was distributed in equal measure over several immunoSEQ plates. Measured with immunoSEQ multiplex PCR; TCRdb has only the in-frame clones, and not every one. The sample yields around 2.1 million clones, more than 85% seen once. Study-level results: Some clonotypes were shared by all four sorted-subset donors, while others were not shared. The non-shared ones had lower generation probabilities than the shared ones. Estimated clonotype richness was generally higher in naive than memory subsets.

Germline V gene lookup returns CDR1 MNHEY and CDR2 SVGAGI. This CDR3 region has 13 residues. Deletions cut 0 bases from V and 6 bases from J, with 6 bases between. What was sequenced was naive CD8+ T cells from PBMCs. This receptor was identified in a man in his late teens or twenties in good health. Some clones in this sample may be carry-over from other donors' samples. This sequence joins TRBV6-5 and TRBJ1-5, with D uncertain. CDR3 loop: CASSYSTGQPQHF. The CDR3 region has the DNA TGTGCCAGCAGTTACTCGACCGGTCAGCCCCAGCATTTT.